Below are 2 T cell receptor beta chains sequenced from a single sample in a study of blood T cells in healthy people across ages. Next came a second PCR, run for about 7 to 11 cycles, which used a sample-barcoded 5' primer along with a J-beta primer mix. Each CDR3 protein is one row after TCRdb ran MiXCR on the 5' RACE reads. This table holds approximately 800,000 distinct CDR3 sequences, approximately 24% found once. These data are also associated with another study on T cells of mothers and their children.

Sequenced: blood. Receptors were obtained from a boy under 18 in good health.

This chain connects TRBV15 to TRBJ2-5; 9 nucleotides match TRBD2. The germline V gene encodes CDR1 LNHNV and CDR2 YYDKDF (reference sequence). This CDR3 is built from 13 residues. V lost 8 bases, J lost 5 bases, and 6 bases stayed unmatched. CDR3 in amino acids: CATAQRGEETQYF. In DNA form, the CDR3 reads TGTGCCACCGCTCAGCGGGGGGAGGAGACCCAGTACTTC.

J is TRBJ2-1 and V is TRBV20-1; D is possibly TRBD2 (5 bases). CDR1 is DFQATT and CDR2 is SNEGSKA in the germline V gene (reference sequence). Trimming removed 3 bases at V and 8 bases at J, with 8 bases between. CDR3 length equals 11 residues. The CDR3 protein is CSARRRDEQFF. The CDR3 nucleotides read TGCAGTGCTAGGCGGCGGGATGAGCAGTTCTTC.